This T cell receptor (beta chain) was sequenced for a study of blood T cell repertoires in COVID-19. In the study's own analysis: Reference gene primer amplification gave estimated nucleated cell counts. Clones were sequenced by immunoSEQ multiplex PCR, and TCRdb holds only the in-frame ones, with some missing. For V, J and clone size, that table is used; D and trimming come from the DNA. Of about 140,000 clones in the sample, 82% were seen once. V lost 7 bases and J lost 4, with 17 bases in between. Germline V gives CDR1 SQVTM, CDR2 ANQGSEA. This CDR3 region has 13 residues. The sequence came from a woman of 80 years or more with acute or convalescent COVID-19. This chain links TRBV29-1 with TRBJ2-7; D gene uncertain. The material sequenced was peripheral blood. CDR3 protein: CSAILRGRYEQYF. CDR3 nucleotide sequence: TGCAGCGCGATTTTAAGAGGAAGGTACGAGCAGTACTTC.